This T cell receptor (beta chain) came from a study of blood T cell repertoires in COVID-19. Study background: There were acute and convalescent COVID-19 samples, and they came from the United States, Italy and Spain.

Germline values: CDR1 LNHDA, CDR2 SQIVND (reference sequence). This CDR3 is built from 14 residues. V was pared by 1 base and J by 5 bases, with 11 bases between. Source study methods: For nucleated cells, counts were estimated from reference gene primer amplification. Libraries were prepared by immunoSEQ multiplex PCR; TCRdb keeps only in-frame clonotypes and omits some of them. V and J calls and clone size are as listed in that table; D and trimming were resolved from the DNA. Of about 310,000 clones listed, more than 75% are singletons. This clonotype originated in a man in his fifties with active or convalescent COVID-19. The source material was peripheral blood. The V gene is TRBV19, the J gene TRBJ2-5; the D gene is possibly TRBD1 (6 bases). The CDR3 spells CASSIGQGIETQYF. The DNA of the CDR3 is TGTGCCAGTAGTATAGGGCAGGGGATTGAGACCCAGTACTTC.